This T cell receptor (beta chain) appears in the sequencing data of a study of blood T cell repertoires in COVID-19. Assay used: immunoSEQ multiplex PCR; TCRdb lists only in-frame clones, some missing. Seen here are about 320,000 clones, more than 85% observed once, and the top ten hold around 3.9%. The sequence came from a woman aged 30 to 39 who had been exposed to COVID-19. Input material: PBMCs or T cells enriched from blood (not recorded which).

CDR3 coding DNA: TGTGCCAGAACACAGGGGGCGGAATCTGGAAACACCATATATTTT. This translates into CARTQGAESGNTIYF. The chain is built from TRBV2 and TRBJ1-3; 9 positions match TRBD1. The V segment lost 9 bases and the J segment 1 base; nucleotides outside the gene matches: 7. Germline V lookup: CDR1 SNHLY, CDR2 FYNNEI. The CDR3 sequence is 15 residues long.